This T cell receptor beta chain was found in a study of shared clonotypes between healthy human individuals (dated by TCRdb to about 2020). Describing the broader study: The cohort included a few men and two women between 18 and 49 years of age. For each donor, CD4 naive and CD4 memory were each run on three plates, CD8 naive on two plates, and CD8 memory on one plate. The study deeply sequenced blood TCR repertoires of about 5 healthy adults to estimate repertoire size and the extent of clonotype sharing between individuals. To increase sequencing depth and limit assay-specific biases, different laboratories used diverse techniques to prepare libraries and sequence TCR repertoires. Leukapheresis yielded between about 0.8 and 8.9 billion PBMCs per donor. Overall study results and their limits: When several donors were compared, the shared fraction of clonotypes was 5% to 6.5% for naive CD4, 3% to 4% for naive CD8, 2% to 2.5% for memory CD4, and roughly 0.4% for memory CD8. The genetic and exposure-history diversity represented was limited by the small number of donors. Compared with non-shared clonotypes, clonotypes shared by all four sorted-subset donors had higher generation probabilities. Only blood was sampled, and tissue TCR repertoires likely differ from those in blood. Naive subsets generally had larger estimated clonotype richness than memory subsets. Incomplete sequencing was indicated by rarefaction of sorted-subset datasets, despite the large sequencing depth. Pairwise subsampling indicated that sequencing depth was expected to affect the degree of clonotype sharing among donors.

Using the deep immunoSEQ assay, multiplex PCR amplified TCR CDR3 regions from genomic DNA. Genomic DNA extracted from each cell subset was distributed evenly over all wells of several immunoSEQ 96-well plates, and each plate served as one replicate. Each replicate PCR for sorted subsets received around 0.2 ug genomic DNA, equal to roughly 29,000 T cell genomes. Purified libraries were quantified with a Qubit 3.0 fluorometer, sized on a Bioanalyzer 2100, and re-quantified with the KAPA Library Quantification kit. A separate single-read 150-cycle Illumina NextSeq 550 flow cell was used to sequence each immunoSEQ 96-well plate. Regarding the original processing steps: Because the immunoSEQ output held only junctional sequences and lacked quality scores, the filtering could not match the filtering applied to full-length reads. To assign V/J genes and CDR3, sequences were annotated using PyIR, a Python wrapper for IgBLAST v1.9, with IMGT germline references. Reads were removed for weak V/J assignments (E-value above 1e-6), missing CDR3, stop codons, out-of-frame junctions, or ambiguous translated residues. V3J clonotypes were defined as sequences sharing an identical inferred V gene, J gene, and CDR3 amino acid sequence. The percentage overlap between two repertoires was calculated by dividing the number of shared unique clonotypes by the size of the smaller repertoire. Repertoire richness was assessed with RTK rarefaction, the Chao1 estimator, and Recon v2.1 estimates of unobserved clonotypes. OLGA was used to compute generation probabilities for all TCRbeta clonotypes that the gDNA method yielded from a handful of donors. TCRdb obtained this table from immuneACCESS and retained in-frame rearrangements with V and J assigned. These tables miss some clones; where compared with another copy, unresolved V genes account for less than half of the shortfall, and the remainder is unexplained. V and J calls and clone size are those listed in that table; D and trimming were worked out from the DNA. Within this sample are roughly 500,000 clones, with about 96% of them counted one time only. Under 0.065% of the sample lies in the top ten.

For this clone: Its cognate antigen has yet to be identified. Base qualities were left out, and no much larger clone turns up one base away.

Donors were healthy HIV-negative adults with no recently reported acute infections or vaccinations. Only Caucasian adults living in Nashville, Tennessee, USA were represented among the donors. CD4+ T cells were enriched by magnetic negative selection, after which naive cells were positively selected on CD45RA and the negative fraction was taken as the memory subset. Blood was collected by leukapheresis, and PBMCs were isolated by Ficoll-Histopaque density gradient centrifugation and then cryopreserved in liquid nitrogen vapor phase. Analytical flow cytometry was used to check the purity and quantity of every magnetically sorted T cell population. Genomic DNA was isolated from every sorted fraction and measured by UV absorbance on a Nanodrop 2000c. The germline V gene specifies MNHEY as CDR1 and SVGAGI as CDR2. The V and J ends are trimmed by 7 bases and 3 bases, leaving 13 bases between them. Reading from cysteine to phenylalanine, the CDR3 counts 14 amino acids. The sequence is cut down to CDR3 DNA, 42 bases in frame from base 1.

The TCR comes from a woman aged 25 to 45 in good health. Material for sequencing was naive CD4+ T cells sorted from blood. The sample's cell subset or site label, in plain terms: CD45RA+ positively selected. The chain uses TRBV6-5 and TRBJ1-3; the D gene is unclear. The DNA reads as follows: TGTGCCAGCATGATACACCCTAGTGGAAACACCATATATTTT. Its product reads: CASMIHPSGNTIYF.